The 22 T cell receptor beta chains reported below all come from one sample, sequenced in a study of cytotoxic CD8 clonotypes in ibrutinib-treated CLL. Assay: immunoSEQ multiplex PCR; the TCRdb copy retains only in-frame clones and omits some. The sample shows 150,000 or so clones, roughly three quarters of them seen only once. The sample consisted of PBMCs, taken after 12 months of ibrutinib treatment. These receptors were obtained from a human donor with chronic lymphocytic leukemia.

The chain links TRBV2 to TRBJ2-2; D not resolved. Germline values: CDR1 SNHLY, CDR2 FYNNEI. This CDR3 is built from 15 residues. V was shortened by 1 base and J by 1 base, with 7 bases between the two germline ends. The CDR3 region is CASSEETVNTGELFF. DNA of the CDR3: TGTGCCAGCAGTGAAGAGACGGTGAACACCGGGGAGCTGTTTTTT.

The J gene is TRBJ1-4, the V gene TRBV5-1; 8 bases are shared with TRBD1. Germline-derived CDR1 and CDR2 are SGHRS and YFSETQ. This CDR3 contains 20 residues. Trimming took 4 bases from V and 0 from J; bases not matched to a gene: 17. The CDR3 nucleotides read TGCGCCAGCAGCCGCCGGACAGGGTCTTCAGCTCGAGCAACTAATGAAAAACTGTTTTTT. This encodes CASSRRTGSSARATNEKLFF. Using reference TRBV5-1 and TRBJ1-4 for the parts outside the CDR3, the full variable domain is KAGVTQTPRYLIKTRGQQVTLSCSPISGHRSVSWYQQTPGQGLQFLFEYFSETQRNKGNFPGRFSGRQFSNSRSEMNVSTLELGDSALYLCASSRRTGSSARATNEKLFFGSGTQLSVL.

CDR3 sequence: CASSATSNTEAFF. For the CDR3, the DNA is TGTGCCAGCAGTGCTACATCGAACACTGAAGCTTTCTTT. This chain uses TRBV25-1 with TRBJ1-1; D uncertain. The CDR3 contains 13 residues. Per the germline V gene, CDR1 is MGHDK and CDR2 is SYGVNS. Trimming cost V 4 bases and J 1 base, with 7 bases left between them.

The V gene is TRBV19, the J gene TRBJ2-1; possible D gene TRBD2, 6 bases. Germline V CDR1 and CDR2: LNHDA, SQIVND (reference sequence). Trimming took off 8 bases at V and 0 bases at J, with 14 bases between the two ends. The CDR3 has 15 amino acids. CDR3 region: CASAPSVSSYNEQFF. In DNA, the CDR3 is TGTGCCAGTGCACCTAGCGTAAGCTCCTACAATGAGCAGTTCTTC.

Concerning this clone: An end of the junction differs from the germline gene, which may be a read error. The V call is TRBV27, the J call TRBJ2-7, with a weak D call TRBD2 (7 bases). The germline CDR1 and CDR2 sequences are MNHEY and SMNVEV (reference sequence). The CDR3 totals 16 residues. Here the CDR3 DNA reads TGTGCCAGCAGTCTGTTCGTGCGGGGAGGGGGGTACGAGCAGTACTTT. This encodes CASSLFVRGGGYEQYF.

The chain employs TRBV30 and TRBJ1-5; D not resolved. Trimming shortened V by 0 bases and J by 5 bases, and 5 bases separated the two germline ends. CDR1 GTSNPN and CDR2 SVGIG come from the germline V gene (reference sequence). The CDR3 spans 12 residues. The CDR3 DNA follows: TGTGCCTGGAGTGTATGGGATCAGCCCCAGCATTTT. Encoded protein: CAWSVWDQPQHF.

The DNA of the CDR3 is TGTGCCAGCAGCCGAACATACCTACGGGGCTACGAGCAGTACTTC. This encodes CASSRTYLRGYEQYF. The rearrangement links TRBV14 to TRBJ2-7; perhaps TRBD2 as D (5 bases). The length of the CDR3 is 15 residues. V was clipped by 4 bases and J by 3 bases, with 16 bases between them. The germline CDR1 and CDR2 sequences are SGHDN and FVKESK.

The V call is TRBV2, the J call TRBJ2-2; 9 nucleotides match TRBD1. The V and J ends lost 6 bases and 1 base, in that order; junction bases with no gene match: 0. This CDR3 comprises 14 residues. Per germline, CDR1 SNHLY and CDR2 FYNNEI. This chain's CDR3 is CASRGQGNTGELFF. The CDR3 DNA is TGTGCCAGCAGGGGACAGGGGAACACCGGGGAGCTGTTTTTT.

This rearrangement joins TRBV10-2 to TRBJ2-5, with TRBD2 identical over 15 bases. V dropped 2 bases and J dropped 4; count of bases not matched to a gene: 5. The germline V gene encodes CDR1 WSHSY and CDR2 SAAADI. CDR3 size: 17 residues. The CDR3 sequence is CASSEGLAGGPGETQYF. CDR3 coding DNA: TGCGCCAGCAGTGAGGGACTAGCGGGAGGGCCAGGAGAGACCCAGTACTTC.

The V call is TRBV4-3, the J call TRBJ2-3; 12 bases are a match to TRBD2. The CDR3 loop spans 17 amino acids. The V and J ends lost 0 bases and 3 bases, in that order; junction bases with no gene match: 4. The germline CDR1 and CDR2 sequences are LGHNA and YSLEER. The CDR3, as DNA: TGCGCCAGCAGCCAAGAAATACTAGCGGGAGGTACAGATACGCAGTATTTT. Translated, it gives CASSQEILAGGTDTQYF.

This chain joins TRBV29-1 and TRBJ2-2, with D perhaps TRBD2 (5 bases). Germline V gene sequence: CDR1 SQVTM, CDR2 ANQGSEA. Trimming removed 0 bases at V and 2 bases at J, with 13 bases between. The CDR3 has 16 amino acids. The DNA of the CDR3 is TGCAGCGTTGAAGAACTAGGTGGGAGTAACACCGGGGAGCTGTTTTTT. It translates to CSVEELGGSNTGELFF.

This clone was observed a few times. This chain uses TRBV5-1 with TRBJ2-1; D is undetermined. The CDR3 is made up of 13 amino acids. V was shortened by 2 bases and J by 8 bases, with 11 bases between the two germline ends. Germline V gene lookup returns CDR1 SGHRS and CDR2 YFSETQ. DNA for the CDR3: TGCGCCAGCAGCTTTCTAGGTTCCCATGAGCAGTTCTTC. Translation: CASSFLGSHEQFF.

The chain combines TRBV4-2 with TRBJ2-4; the D gene is possibly TRBD2 (5 bases). This CDR3 comprises 19 residues. V was pared by 0 bases and J by 3 bases, with 21 bases between. Germline V CDR1 and CDR2: LGHNA, YNFKEQ. CDR3 sequence reads: CASSQDNADSGFVKNIQYF. The CDR3 DNA reads as TGTGCCAGCAGCCAAGATAACGCGGACTCCGGTTTTGTCAAAAACATTCAGTACTTC.

The V call is TRBV4-1, the J call TRBJ2-3; 7 bases line up with TRBD2. With V trimmed by 0 bases and J by 6 bases, 15 bases remained unmatched. This CDR3 has 18 amino acids. CDR1 MGHRA and CDR2 YSYEKL come from the germline V gene. For the CDR3, the DNA is TGCGCCAGCAGCCAAGATCCCTTGGGATCCTCCGGGGGGGATACGCAGTATTTT. It codes for CASSQDPLGSSGGDTQYF.

The chain carries TRBV5-1 and TRBJ2-2; no definite D call. CDR3 length: 13 amino acids. The V and J ends lost 4 bases and 4 bases respectively, with 8 bases between them. Germline V lookup: CDR1 SGHRS, CDR2 YFSETQ. The CDR3 loop reads CASSTNPTGELFF. The CDR3 DNA is TGCGCCAGCAGCACCAATCCCACCGGGGAGCTGTTTTTT.

The rearrangement links TRBV6-5 to TRBJ1-1, with D tentatively TRBD1 (5 bases). Germline V gene lookup returns CDR1 MNHEY and CDR2 SVGAGI. Between the trimmed V and J ends, which lost 4 bases and 3 bases, there was a span of 12 bases. The CDR3 is 14 residues long. The CDR3 nucleotides read TGTGCCAGCAGTTTATCTCAGGGTTACACTGAAGCTTTCTTT. This translates into CASSLSQGYTEAFF.

The chain employs TRBV5-4 and TRBJ2-7; 12 bases are a match to TRBD1. CDR1 and CDR2 from the germline V gene are SGHNT and YYREEE (reference sequence). V lost 3 bases to trimming and J lost 7 bases; unmatched junction nucleotides: 5. This CDR3 has 14 amino acids. CDR3 region: CASSWDRGQGEQYF. As DNA, the CDR3 is TGTGCCAGCAGCTGGGACAGGGGGCAGGGGGAGCAGTACTTC.

The V gene is TRBV6-1, the J gene TRBJ2-7, with unresolved D. The CDR3 covers 11 residues. Per germline, CDR1 MNHNS and CDR2 SASEGT. V lost 8 bases and J 7 bases, leaving 12 bases between the germline ends. CDR3 sequence reads: CASDEVEEQYF. CDR3 sequence (DNA): TGTGCCAGCGACGAGGTAGAAGAGCAGTACTTC.

The chain combines TRBV18 with TRBJ2-7, with 10 bases fitting TRBD1. Germline lookup yields CDR1 KGHSH and CDR2 LQKENI. V lost 3 bases, J lost 3 bases, and 2 bases stayed unmatched. The CDR3 loop spans 14 amino acids. CDR3 bases: TGTGCCAGCTCACCCGGGACAGGGGTCTACGAGCAGTACTTC. Translation: CASSPGTGVYEQYF.

V and J are TRBV18 and TRBJ1-1; D is possibly TRBD1 (5 bases). V lost 3 bases and J lost 5, with 16 bases in between. Germline lookup yields CDR1 KGHSH and CDR2 LQKENI. This CDR3 region has 15 residues. CDR3 DNA: TGTGCCAGCTCACCGTTCTTGGACATTGGAACTGAAGCTTTCTTT. It codes for CASSPFLDIGTEAFF.

The chain carries TRBV15 and TRBJ2-7; 7 positions match TRBD1. CDR3 length: 18 amino acids. Germline V gene data show CDR1 as LNHNV and CDR2 as YYDKDF (reference sequence). V gave up 5 bases and J gave up 2 bases; unmatched junction bases: 18. The CDR3 sequence: CATSSVKGSTGSPYEQYF. CDR3 sequence (DNA): TGTGCCACCAGCTCCGTGAAAGGCTCGACAGGGTCGCCCTACGAGCAGTACTTC.

V and J are TRBV5-4 and TRBJ2-3; TRBD2 is a possible D gene (6 bases). Trimming cost V 3 bases and J 6 bases, with 14 bases left between them. Germline V gives CDR1 SGHNT, CDR2 YYREEE (reference sequence). This CDR3 is 14 amino acids long. The CDR3 DNA reads as TGTGCCAGCAGCTCTGGGACTCCTTCGGATACGCAGTATTTT. Residues: CASSSGTPSDTQYF. The variable domain in full, with the rest retrieved from reference TRBV5-4 and TRBJ2-3, is ETGVTQSPTHLIKTRGQQVTLRCSSQSGHNTVSWYQQALGQGPQFIFQYYREEENGRGNFPPRFSGLQFPNYSSELNVNALELDDSALYLCASSSGTPSDTQYFGPGTRLTVL.